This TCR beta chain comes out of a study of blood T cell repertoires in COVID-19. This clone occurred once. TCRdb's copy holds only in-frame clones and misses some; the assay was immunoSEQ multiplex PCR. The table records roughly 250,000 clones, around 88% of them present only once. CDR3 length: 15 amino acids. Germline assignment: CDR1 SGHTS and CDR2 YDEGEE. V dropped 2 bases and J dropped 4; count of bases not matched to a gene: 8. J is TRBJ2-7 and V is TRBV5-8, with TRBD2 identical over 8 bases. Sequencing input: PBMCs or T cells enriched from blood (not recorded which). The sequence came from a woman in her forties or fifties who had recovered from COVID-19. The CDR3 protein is CASSFGGGPSYEQYF. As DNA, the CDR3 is TGTGCCAGCAGCTTTGGCGGGGGGCCAAGTTACGAGCAGTACTTC.